This T cell receptor beta chain was profiled in a study of shared T cell receptors in the human thymus. From germline, CDR1 is MGHRA and CDR2 YSYEKL. This CDR3 has 15 residues. The V gene lost 2 bases and the J gene lost 2 bases, with 13 bases spanning the gap. Here immunoSEQ multiplex PCR was the method, and the copy in TCRdb shows in-frame clones only, minus some. The sample lists approximately 730,000 clones; 75% to 90% were seen once. These same records also appear under a second study, on human thymus T cells.

Sequencing was carried out using thymocytes. This clonotype originated in a girl under two years old with a congenital heart defect. The chain joins TRBV4-1 to TRBJ2-7; D is perhaps TRBD1 (5 bases). CDR3 DNA sequence: TGCGCCAGCAGCCAACCCTTGGACACAGCCTACGAGCAGTACTTC. As protein: CASSQPLDTAYEQYF.